The entry that follows covers one T cell receptor (beta chain) sequence. The data were obtained in a study of blood T cell repertoires in COVID-19. Only in-frame clones appear in the TCRdb table, and some are missing; sequencing was by immunoSEQ multiplex PCR. The sample includes about 200,000 clones, roughly 90% of them seen just once. V shed 1 base and J shed 11 bases, with 14 bases lying between them. CDR1 and CDR2 (germline): MNHNS, SASEGT. CDR3 length: 13 amino acids. Sequencing was performed on peripheral blood. The receptor's source is a woman between 40 and 50 years old with acute or convalescent COVID-19. The V gene is TRBV6-1, the J gene TRBJ1-1, with no clear D. CDR3 DNA: TGTGCCAGCAGTGAAGGGCAGAGAGAGGTCGCTTTCTTT. This translates into CASSEGQREVAFF.